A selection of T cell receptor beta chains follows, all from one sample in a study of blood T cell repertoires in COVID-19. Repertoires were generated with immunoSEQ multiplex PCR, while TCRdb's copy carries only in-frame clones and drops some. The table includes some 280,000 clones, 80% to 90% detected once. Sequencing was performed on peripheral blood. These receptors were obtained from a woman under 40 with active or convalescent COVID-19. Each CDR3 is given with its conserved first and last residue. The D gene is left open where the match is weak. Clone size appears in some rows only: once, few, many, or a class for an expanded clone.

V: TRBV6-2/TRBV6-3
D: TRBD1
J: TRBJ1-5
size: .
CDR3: CASSTDRAQPQHF
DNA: TGTGCCAGCAGTACGGACAGGGCCCAGCCCCAGCATTTT

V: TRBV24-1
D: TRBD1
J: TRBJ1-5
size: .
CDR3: CATGGTGGNQPQHF
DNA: TGTGCCACCGGGGGGACAGGGGGCAATCAGCCCCAGCATTTT

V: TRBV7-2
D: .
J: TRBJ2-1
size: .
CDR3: CASSSPTGIEQFF
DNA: TGTGCCAGCAGCTCCCCGACAGGAATTGAGCAGTTCTTC

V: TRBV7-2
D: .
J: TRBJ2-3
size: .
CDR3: CASSLSAGATDTQYF
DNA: TGTGCCAGCAGCTTATCGGCGGGGGCCACAGATACGCAGTATTTT

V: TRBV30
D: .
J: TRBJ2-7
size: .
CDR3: CACTNSYEQYF
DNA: TGTGCCTGCACTAACTCCTACGAGCAGTACTTC

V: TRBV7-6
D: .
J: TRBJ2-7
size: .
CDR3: CASSPRPPSAGEQYF
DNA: TGTGCCAGCAGCCCTAGACCGCCCAGCGCGGGCGAGCAGTACTTC

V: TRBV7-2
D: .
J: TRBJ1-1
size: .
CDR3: CASSLGARQNTEAFF
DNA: TGTGCCAGCAGCTTAGGGGCCCGACAGAACACTGAAGCTTTCTTT

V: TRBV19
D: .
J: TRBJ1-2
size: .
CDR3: CASSGSGRYGYTF
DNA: TGTGCCAGTAGTGGGTCAGGGCGTTATGGCTACACCTTC

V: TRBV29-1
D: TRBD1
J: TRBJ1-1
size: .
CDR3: CSAQETGETEAFF
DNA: TGCAGCGCCCAAGAAACAGGGGAGACTGAAGCTTTCTTT

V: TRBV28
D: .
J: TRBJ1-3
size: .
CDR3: CASSRPGNTIYF
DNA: TGTGCCAGCAGCAGGCCTGGAAACACCATATATTTT

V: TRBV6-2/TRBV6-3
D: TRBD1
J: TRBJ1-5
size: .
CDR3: CASSRGQGATQHF
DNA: TGTGCCAGCAGCCGCGGACAGGGGGCGACCCAGCATTTT

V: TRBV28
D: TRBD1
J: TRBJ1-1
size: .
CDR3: CASSSRQGVAEAFF
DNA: TGTGCCAGCAGTTCCCGACAGGGGGTAGCTGAAGCTTTCTTT

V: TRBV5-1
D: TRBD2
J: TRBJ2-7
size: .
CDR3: CASRPSGGNEQYF
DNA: TGCGCCAGCAGACCTAGCGGGGGAAACGAGCAGTACTTC

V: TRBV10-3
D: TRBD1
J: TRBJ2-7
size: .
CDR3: CAISVGQGMGEQYF
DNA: TGTGCCATCAGTGTGGGACAGGGGATGGGCGAGCAGTACTTC

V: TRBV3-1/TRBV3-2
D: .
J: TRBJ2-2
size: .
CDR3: CASSQGFGGLAGELFF
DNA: TGTGCCAGCAGCCAAGGATTCGGGGGATTGGCCGGGGAGCTGTTTTTT

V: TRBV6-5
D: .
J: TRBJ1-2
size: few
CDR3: CASSTGRGGAAGYTF
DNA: TGTGCCAGCAGTACCGGCCGGGGGGGCGCGGCCGGCTACACCTTC